This T cell receptor (beta chain) was recorded in a study of response to subunit inactivated influenza vaccine. TCRdb reprocessed the RT-PCR reads via MiXCR and lists one record per CDR3 protein. The sample has roughly 700,000 distinct CDR3 sequences, approximately 15% seen once. This clonotype showed up many times. There are 13 residues in the CDR3. Trimming took 2 bases from V and 3 from J, leaving 7 bases between them. The V gene is TRBV12-3 or TRBV12-4, the J gene TRBJ2-5; D gene ambiguous. The source is a man aged 50 to 60 who received an inactivated influenza vaccine. Sequencing used PBMCs from blood, obtained 14 days before vaccination. The CDR3 coding sequence is TGTGCCAGCAGTTTAAGGGCAGAAGAGACCCAGTACTTC. This translates into CASSLRAEETQYF.